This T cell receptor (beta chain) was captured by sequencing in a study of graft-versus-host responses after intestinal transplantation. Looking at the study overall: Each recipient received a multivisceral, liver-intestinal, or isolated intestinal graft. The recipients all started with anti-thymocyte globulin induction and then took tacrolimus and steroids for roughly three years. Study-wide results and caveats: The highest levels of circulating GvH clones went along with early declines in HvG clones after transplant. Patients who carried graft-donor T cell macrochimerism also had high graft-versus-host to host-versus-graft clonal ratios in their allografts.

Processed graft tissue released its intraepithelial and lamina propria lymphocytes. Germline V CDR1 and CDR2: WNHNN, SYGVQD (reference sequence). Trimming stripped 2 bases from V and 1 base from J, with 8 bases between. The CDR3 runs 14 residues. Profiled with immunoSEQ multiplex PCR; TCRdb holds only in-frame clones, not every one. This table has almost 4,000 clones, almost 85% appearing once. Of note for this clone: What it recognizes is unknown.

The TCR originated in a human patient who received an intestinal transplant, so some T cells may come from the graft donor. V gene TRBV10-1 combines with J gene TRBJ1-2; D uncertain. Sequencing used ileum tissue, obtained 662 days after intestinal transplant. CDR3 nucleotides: TGCGCCAGCAGTGAGGGGCAGTTTAACTATGGCTACACCTTC. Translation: CASSEGQFNYGYTF.